This entry features one TCR beta chain sequence. These data belong to a study of blood T cells in healthy people across ages. Together with a sample-barcoded 5' primer, a J-beta primer mix was included in a second PCR lasting about 7 to 11 cycles. From the 5' RACE reads, TCRdb called clonotypes with MiXCR, one entry per CDR3 protein. The sample yields hundreds of thousands of distinct CDR3 sequences, 40% to 65% seen once. Per the germline V gene, CDR1 is DFQATT and CDR2 is SNEGSKA (reference sequence). CDR3 length: 13 amino acids. The V call is TRBV20-1, the J call TRBJ2-5; D may be TRBD1 (5 bases). The tail of the sequence fits TRBJ2-7 better, so the J call may be wrong. This receptor was obtained from a woman of 80 years or more in good health. Sample: blood. The DNA for the CDR3 is TGCAGTGCTAACGGACACTCTAGGTACGAGCAGTACTTC. Protein sequence: CSANGHSRYEQYF.